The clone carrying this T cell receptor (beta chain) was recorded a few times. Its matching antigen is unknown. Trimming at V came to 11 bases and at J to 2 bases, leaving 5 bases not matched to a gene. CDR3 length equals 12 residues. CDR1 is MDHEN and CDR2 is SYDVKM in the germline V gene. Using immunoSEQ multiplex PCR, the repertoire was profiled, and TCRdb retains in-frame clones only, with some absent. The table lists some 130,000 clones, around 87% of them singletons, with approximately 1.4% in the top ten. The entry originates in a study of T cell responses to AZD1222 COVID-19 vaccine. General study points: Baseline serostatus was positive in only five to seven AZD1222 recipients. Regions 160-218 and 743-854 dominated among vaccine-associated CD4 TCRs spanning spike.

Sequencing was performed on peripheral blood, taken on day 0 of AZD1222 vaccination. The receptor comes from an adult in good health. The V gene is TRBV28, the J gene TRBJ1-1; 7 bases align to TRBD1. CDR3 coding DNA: TGTGCCTCCCGGGACAGTAACACTGAAGCTTTCTTT. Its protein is CASRDSNTEAFF.